Sequencing of this TCR beta chain was carried out in a study of T cells after yellow fever vaccination. Study-wide background: Fractions low in cell number were prepared with SMART-Seq v4 Ultra Low Input. Study results and limitations: Booster samples showed a return of most primary-vaccination clones (roughly 96% CD4, around 88% CD8).

TCRdb reprocessed the 5' RACE reads with MiXCR, giving one entry per CDR3 protein. The data contain 300,000 to 400,000 distinct CDR3 sequences, 8.7% of them seen just once; the ten biggest clones take up roughly 17%. As to this clonotype: Its antigen remains unidentified.

Trimming stripped 2 bases from V and 1 base from J, with 16 bases between. Germline CDR1 and CDR2: KGHDR and SFDVKD. CDR3 size: 17 residues. The receptor's source is a man younger than 35 who received the YFV17D yellow fever vaccine. The sequenced sample was PBMCs, obtained on the day of the first yellow fever vaccination. The chain recombines TRBV24-1 with TRBJ1-1; possible D gene TRBD1, 6 bases. The CDR3 loop is CATSDSDKGGGNTEAFF. In nucleotides, the CDR3 is TGTGCCACCAGTGATTCTGATAAGGGAGGGGGGAACACTGAAGCTTTCTTT.